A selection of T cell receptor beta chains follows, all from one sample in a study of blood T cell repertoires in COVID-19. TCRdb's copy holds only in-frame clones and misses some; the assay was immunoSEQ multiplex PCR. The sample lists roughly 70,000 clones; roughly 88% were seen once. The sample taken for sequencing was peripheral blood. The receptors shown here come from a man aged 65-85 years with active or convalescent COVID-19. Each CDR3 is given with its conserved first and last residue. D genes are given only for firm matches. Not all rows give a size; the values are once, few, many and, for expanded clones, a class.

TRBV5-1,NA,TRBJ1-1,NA,TGCGCCAGCAGCCGTGACAGCGCCCGAACTGAAGCTTTCTTT,CASSRDSARTEAFF
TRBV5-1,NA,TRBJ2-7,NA,TGCGCCAGCAGCCGGGTAGGGGACAACTACGAGCAGTACTTC,CASSRVGDNYEQYF
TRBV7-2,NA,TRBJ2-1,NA,TGTGCCAGCAGCTCTAGTCCCTCCACGGGGGAGTTCTTC,CASSSSPSTGEFF
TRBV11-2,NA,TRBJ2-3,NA,TGTGCCAGCAGCTTAGCGGGGGGCACAGATACGCAGTATTTT,CASSLAGGTDTQYF
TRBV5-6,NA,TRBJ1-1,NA,TGTGCCAGCAGCTTGGGGCCTTCACAGAAAGCTTTCTTT,CASSLGPSQKAFF
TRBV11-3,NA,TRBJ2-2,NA,TGTGCCAGCAGCTTAGATGGGGCGGCCGGGGAGCTGTTTTTT,CASSLDGAAGELFF
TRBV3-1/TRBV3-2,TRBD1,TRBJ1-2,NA,TGTGCCAGCAGTCTTTATGACAGGGTGGGCTATGGCTACACCTTC,CASSLYDRVGYGYTF
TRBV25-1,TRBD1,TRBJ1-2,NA,TGTGCCAGCAGGGACAGGGTTAACTATGGCTACACCTTC,CASRDRVNYGYTF
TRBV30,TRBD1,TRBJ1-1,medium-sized,TGTGCCAGGTCGGACAGGGCTAACACTGAAGCTTTCTTT,CARSDRANTEAFF
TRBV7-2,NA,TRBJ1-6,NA,TGTGCCAGCAGCCAGGGGCAATATAATTCACCCCTCCACTTT,CASSQGQYNSPLHF
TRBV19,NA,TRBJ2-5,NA,TGTGCCAGTAGTATGAACTCCATCCGTCAAGAGACCCAGTACTTC,CASSMNSIRQETQYF
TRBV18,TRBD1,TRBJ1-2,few,TGTGCCAGCTCACCACTCCGAGGACAGGCATGGGGAGGCGATGGCTACACCTTC,CASSPLRGQAWGGDGYTF
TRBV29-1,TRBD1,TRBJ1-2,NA,TGCAGCGTAGCCACAGGGGGAGGCTACACCTTC,CSVATGGGYTF
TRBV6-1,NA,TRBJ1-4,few,TGTGCCAGCAGTGAAGGATCGCGGGTCGGAAAACTGTTTTTT,CASSEGSRVGKLFF
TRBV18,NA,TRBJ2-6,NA,TGTGCCAGCTCACCGCCAGGGCTCGGGGCCAACGTCCTGACTTTC,CASSPPGLGANVLTF
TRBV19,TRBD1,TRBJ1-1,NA,TGTGCCAGTAGTTCAACAGGGGACACTGAAGCTTTCTTT,CASSSTGDTEAFF
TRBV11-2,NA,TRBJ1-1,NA,TGTGCCAGCAGCTTACAGGGTCAAGGGAACACTGAAGCTTTCTTT,CASSLQGQGNTEAFF
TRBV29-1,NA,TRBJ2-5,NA,TGCAGCGCCGGCAGGGGCTCGGCAGAGACCCAGTACTTC,CSAGRGSAETQYF
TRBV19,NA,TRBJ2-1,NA,TGTGCCAGCTCACAGGGACCCTACAATGAGCAGTTCTTC,CASSQGPYNEQFF
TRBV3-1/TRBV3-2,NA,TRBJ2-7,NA,TGTGCCAGCAGCACACAGAGTAGCTCCTACGAGCAGTACTTC,CASSTQSSSYEQYF
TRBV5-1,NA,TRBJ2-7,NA,TGCGCCAGCAGCTTCGACAATGGCGACGAGCAGTACTTC,CASSFDNGDEQYF
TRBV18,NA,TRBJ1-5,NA,TGTGCCAGCTCACTCGGGACAATCGGTAGCAATCAGCCCCAGCATTTT,CASSLGTIGSNQPQHF
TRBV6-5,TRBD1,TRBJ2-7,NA,TGTGCCAGCAGCTCCGGGACAGGGACCTACGAGCAGTACTTC,CASSSGTGTYEQYF
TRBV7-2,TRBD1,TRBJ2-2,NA,TGTGCCAGCAGCTCGGGACAGGGGAACACCGGGGAGCTGTTTTTT,CASSSGQGNTGELFF
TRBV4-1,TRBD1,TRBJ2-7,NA,TGCGCCAGCAGCCACGCCATTGACAGGGGGGAAACCTACGAGCAGTACTTC,CASSHAIDRGETYEQYF
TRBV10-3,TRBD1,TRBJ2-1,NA,TGTGCCATCACTCCGGACAGGGCCTACAATGAGCAGTTCTTC,CAITPDRAYNEQFF
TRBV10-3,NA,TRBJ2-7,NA,TGTGCCATCAGTCTACAGGGCTACGAGCAGTACTTC,CAISLQGYEQYF
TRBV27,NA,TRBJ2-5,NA,TGTGCCAGCAGTACCCGGGACTCACAAGAGACCCAGTACTTC,CASSTRDSQETQYF
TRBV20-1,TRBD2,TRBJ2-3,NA,TGCAGTGCTAGTCCGGGACTAGCAGTTCGAGATACGCAGTATTTT,CSASPGLAVRDTQYF
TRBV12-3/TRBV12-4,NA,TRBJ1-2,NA,TGTGCCAGCAGTCGGCAGGGGAATGGCTACACCTTC,CASSRQGNGYTF
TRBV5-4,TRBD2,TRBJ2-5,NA,TGTGCCAGCAGCTTGGGGTGGACTAGCGGGCCCGCGGGGGAGACCCAGTACTTC,CASSLGWTSGPAGETQYF
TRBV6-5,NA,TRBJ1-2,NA,TGTGCCAGCAGTTACTCCACGGGGGGCTATGGCTACACCTTC,CASSYSTGGYGYTF
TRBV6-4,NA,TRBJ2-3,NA,TGTGCCAGCAGTGACAGGAGGGGGGGAATAAATACGCAGTATTTT,CASSDRRGGINTQYF
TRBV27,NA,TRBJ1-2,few,TGTGCCAGCAGACCTGGGGCGGGGGAGGGTGGCTACACCTTC,CASRPGAGEGGYTF
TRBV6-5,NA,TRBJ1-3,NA,TGTGCCAGCAGTCCTCTAGTGGGCTCTGGAAACACCATATATTTT,CASSPLVGSGNTIYF
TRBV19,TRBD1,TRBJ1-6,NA,TGTGCCAGTAGACCTTCAACGGGACAGGCTATCTCCTATAATTCACCCCTCCACTTT,CASRPSTGQAISYNSPLHF
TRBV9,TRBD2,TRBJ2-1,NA,TGTGCCAGCTCTCGACTAGCGGGAATTCCTAGCGAGCAGTTCTTC,CASSRLAGIPSEQFF
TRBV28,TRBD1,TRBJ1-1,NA,TGTGCCAGCAGTTTTGGGACAGGGACTGAAGCTTTCTTT,CASSFGTGTEAFF
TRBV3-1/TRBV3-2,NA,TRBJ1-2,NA,TGTGCCAGCAGCCAATGGGGTGGGGGGAATGGCTACACCTTC,CASSQWGGGNGYTF
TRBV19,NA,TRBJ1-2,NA,TGTGCCAGTAGCTGGCCGGGAGCCTATGGCTACACCTTC,CASSWPGAYGYTF
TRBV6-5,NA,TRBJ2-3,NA,TGTGCCAGCAGTTACTCTGGCGGGCCCACAGATACGCAGTATTTT,CASSYSGGPTDTQYF
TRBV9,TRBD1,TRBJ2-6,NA,TGTGCCAGCAGCGTATCGGGGACAGGGACGGTGGCTGGGGCCAACGTCCTGACTTTC,CASSVSGTGTVAGANVLTF
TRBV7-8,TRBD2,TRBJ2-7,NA,TGTGCCAGCAGCTTACTGACTAGCTGGGGCGAGCAGTACTTC,CASSLLTSWGEQYF
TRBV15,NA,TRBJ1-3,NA,TGTGCCACCAGCGCGACGCCGGTGGGGAGCTCTGGAAACACCATATATTTT,CATSATPVGSSGNTIYF
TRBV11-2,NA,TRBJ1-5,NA,TGTGCCAGCAGCTTAGGTGACAGGCATAGTCAGCCCCAGCATTTT,CASSLGDRHSQPQHF
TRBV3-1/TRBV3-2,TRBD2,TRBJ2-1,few,TGTGCCAGCAGCCAAAATGCTCGGGGGCTAGCGGGAGCCGGTGAGCAGTTCTTC,CASSQNARGLAGAGEQFF
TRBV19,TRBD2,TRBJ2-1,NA,TGTGCCAGTAGCGATCCCGGGGGACTAGCGGGGCAAAGCTCCTACAATGAGCAGTTCTTC,CASSDPGGLAGQSSYNEQFF
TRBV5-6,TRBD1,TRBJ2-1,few,TGTGCCAGCAGACTCTCCGGGACAGGGGGCGAGTGGGAGCAGTTCTTC,CASRLSGTGGEWEQFF
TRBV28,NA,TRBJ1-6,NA,TGTGCCAGCAGGTCGCGACGGGGGATGAATTCACCCCTCCACTTT,CASRSRRGMNSPLHF
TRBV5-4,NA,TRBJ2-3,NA,TGTGCCAGCAGCTTCGCCCTAAACACAGATACGCAGTATTTT,CASSFALNTDTQYF
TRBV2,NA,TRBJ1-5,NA,TGTGCCAGCAGCCCGGGGGGGGATCAGCCCCAGCATTTT,CASSPGGDQPQHF
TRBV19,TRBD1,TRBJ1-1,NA,TGTGCCAGTGGGACAGGACGGAACACTGAAGCTTTCTTT,CASGTGRNTEAFF
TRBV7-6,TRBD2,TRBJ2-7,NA,TGTGCCAGCAGCTCTGGACTAGCGGGAGCCGAGCAGTACTTC,CASSSGLAGAEQYF
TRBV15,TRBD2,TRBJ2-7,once,TGTGCCACCAGCAGTTCCCGGACTAGCGGGAGTAATGAGCAGTACTTC,CATSSSRTSGSNEQYF
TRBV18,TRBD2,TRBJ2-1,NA,TGTGCCAGCTCACTAGGTAGCGGGAGGGCCTACAATGAGCAGTTCTTC,CASSLGSGRAYNEQFF
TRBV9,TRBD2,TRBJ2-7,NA,TGTGCCAGCAGCGTGAGAGCGGGAGGGCCTCACGAGCAGTACTTC,CASSVRAGGPHEQYF